This T cell receptor beta chain was recovered during a study of cytomegalovirus exposure and HLA in healthy donors. The germline V and J ends were trimmed by 1 base and 1 base, with 14 bases remaining between them. The CDR3 contains 17 residues. Germline CDR1 MDHEN, CDR2 SYDVKM. PCR employed 60 Vbeta and 13 Jbeta primers. Data came from immunoSEQ multiplex PCR; TCRdb stores just in-frame clones and leaves some out. Among roughly 130,000 clones, around three quarters were seen once, and the ten largest hold 1%. Material: PBMCs. This chain joins TRBV28 and TRBJ1-5, with TRBD1 as a possible D gene (6 bases). This TCR derives from a middle-aged man in good health and CMV-seronegative. The CDR3 spells CASSLFDYDRSNQPQHF. As DNA, the CDR3 is TGTGCCAGCAGTTTATTCGATTATGACAGGAGCAATCAGCCCCAGCATTTT.